A single sample is the source of the 30 T cell receptor beta chains below, sequenced in a study of vaccination effects on CD4 cells after COVID-19. For these receptors, no antigen is known. Under the ViraFEST assay, PBMC were stimulated with viral peptide pools so that antigen-specific CD4+ T cells expanded. Sequencing was performed afterwards. Following a roughly ten-day culture, CD4+ T cells were purified. Of the BNT162b2 and mRNA-1273 vaccines, participants received two doses of one or the other. Measured with immunoSEQ multiplex PCR; TCRdb has only the in-frame clones, and not every one. This sample has some 30,000 clones, with over 75% found just once. The source was CD4+ T cells from PBMCs cultured with SARS-CoV-2 spike peptides, collected after COVID-19 vaccination. These receptors all stem from a human donor who received a COVID-19 vaccine. Some clones in this sample may be carry-over from other donors' samples.

V is TRBV10-3 and J is TRBJ1-6; D remains ambiguous. Trimming removed 11 bases from V and 8 bases from J, with 16 bases in between. The CDR3 runs to 13 residues. Germline values: CDR1 ENHRY, CDR2 SYGVKD. Here the CDR3 DNA reads TGTGCCCTCCGAGGACGAGTGGATTCACCCCTCCACTTT. This codes for CALRGRVDSPLHF.

The rearrangement links TRBV5-1 to TRBJ2-4, with D perhaps assigned TRBD1 or TRBD2 (6 bases each). Germline loops: CDR1 SGHRS, CDR2 YFSETQ. V lost 0 bases and J 1 base, leaving 11 bases between the germline ends. The CDR3 consists of 16 residues. The CDR3 DNA reads as TGCGCCAGCAGCTTGGGAACGGGGGCGGCCAAAAACATTCAGTACTTC. Translation gives CASSLGTGAAKNIQYF.

This clone was seen a few times. The chain couples TRBV28 to TRBJ2-7; 7 positions match TRBD2. The trim removed 1 base at V and 3 bases at J, leaving 6 bases unmatched. The CDR3 is 15 residues long. The germline gives CDR1 MDHEN, CDR2 SYDVKM. The CDR3 bases are TGTGCCAGCAGTTTATCGACCCCTAGCGGCTACGAGCAGTACGTC. It encodes CASSLSTPSGYEQYV.

The rearrangement uses TRBV5-1 and TRBJ2-4; D ambiguous. V shed 1 base and J shed 5 bases, with 13 bases lying between them. The CDR3 has 15 residues. The germline V gene has CDR1 SGHRS and CDR2 YFSETQ. Here the CDR3 reads CASSLNPDPQNIQYF. The CDR3 nucleotides are TGCGCCAGCAGCTTGAATCCGGACCCGCAAAACATTCAGTACTTC.

V gene TRBV24-1 combines with J gene TRBJ2-3; possibly TRBD1 for D (5 bases). Trimming shortened V by 1 base and J by 1 base, and 8 bases separated the two germline ends. The CDR3 totals 15 residues. Germline V gene lookup returns CDR1 KGHDR and CDR2 SFDVKD. The CDR3: CATSDFLGGTDTQYF. CDR3 coding DNA: TGTGCCACCAGTGATTTCTTAGGGGGCACAGATACGCAGTATTTT.

The chain recombines TRBV3-1 (or the pseudogene TRBV3-2) with TRBJ2-1; D might be TRBD1 or TRBD2, each matching 5 bases. There are 14 residues in the CDR3. V was trimmed by 1 base and J by 6 bases, leaving 10 bases between them. The germline V gene encodes CDR1 LGHDT and CDR2 YNNKEL (reference sequence). In nucleotides, the CDR3 is TGTGCCAGCAGCCAAGCTCCAGGGAGCAATGAGCAGTTCTTC. Translated, it gives CASSQAPGSNEQFF.

The J gene is TRBJ2-5, the V gene TRBV2; 7 bases match TRBD2. Germline V lookup: CDR1 SNHLY, CDR2 FYNNEI. This CDR3 region has 16 residues. Trimming removed 0 bases from V and 5 bases from J; junction bases left unmatched: 9. The CDR3 spells CASSEAKGKGGETQYF. The CDR3 region has the DNA TGTGCCAGCAGTGAAGCTAAGGGAAAGGGAGGGGAGACCCAGTACTTC.

This clone is a singleton in its sample. DNA of the CDR3: TGCGCCAGCAGCCACCGAGCTCACTCTAGCTTACCGGAAGGCACAGATACGCAGTATTTT. Its translation is CASSHRAHSSLPEGTDTQYF. The rearrangement uses TRBV4-1 and TRBJ2-3; possibly TRBD2 for D (5 bases). V dropped 3 bases and J dropped 1 base, with 26 bases sitting between them. The CDR3 runs 20 residues. Per germline, CDR1 MGHRA and CDR2 YSYEKL.

The V gene is TRBV3-1 (or the pseudogene TRBV3-2), the J gene TRBJ2-1; D is tentatively TRBD1 or TRBD2 (6 bases each). V was clipped by 1 base and J by 3 bases, with 16 bases between them. The germline V gene has CDR1 LGHDT and CDR2 YNNKEL (reference sequence). The CDR3 is made up of 17 amino acids. As DNA, the CDR3 is TGTGCCAGCAGCCAAGGGCACGGGGGCAAAAGCTACAATGAGCAGTTCTTC. This encodes CASSQGHGGKSYNEQFF.

The chain combines TRBV28 with TRBJ2-7; no clear D gene. Germline CDR1 MDHEN, CDR2 SYDVKM. The CDR3 loop spans 14 amino acids. V was clipped by 4 bases and J by 0 bases, with 10 bases between them. In nucleotides, the CDR3 is TGTGCCAGCAGTTCGCCGTCCAGCTCCTACGAGCAGTACGTC. Its translation: CASSSPSSSYEQYV.

This chain links TRBV15 with TRBJ1-2; D is perhaps TRBD1 (5 bases). Trimming took 0 bases from V and 2 from J, leaving 10 bases between them. CDR1 and CDR2 (germline): LNHNV, YYDKDF (reference sequence). The length of the CDR3 is 15 residues. CDR3 coding DNA: TGTGCCACCAGCAGAGAGCAGGGAGGGAACTATGGCTACACCTTC. Its protein product is CATSREQGGNYGYTF.

The rearrangement uses TRBV6-6 and TRBJ1-4; the D gene is possibly TRBD1 (6 bases). CDR1 and CDR2 from the germline V gene are MNHNY and SVGAGI (reference sequence). The ends were cut back, 10 bases at V and 5 bases at J, with 14 bases in the middle. The CDR3 runs 13 residues. In nucleotides, the CDR3 is TGTGCCACCAGAGGGACACGCAATGAAAAACTGTTTTTT. This translates into CATRGTRNEKLFF.

The rearrangement links TRBV28 to TRBJ1-2; no definite D call. The CDR3 has 13 amino acids. Trimming shortened V by 5 bases and J by 5 bases, and 12 bases separated the two germline ends. CDR1 and CDR2 (germline): MDHEN, SYDVKM. The CDR3 DNA follows: TGTGCCAGCAGTGACACGGTGGGGTATGGCTACACCTTC. It encodes CASSDTVGYGYTF.

A single count supports this clone. The chain couples TRBV6-2 or TRBV6-3 to TRBJ1-2; D may be TRBD1 (5 bases). The V end was cut by 4 bases, the J end by 6 bases, with 12 bases between. Germline V gene data show CDR1 as MNHEY and CDR2 as SVGEGT. The CDR3 totals 13 residues. CDR3 residues: CASSSRTSNGYTF. CDR3 DNA sequence: TGTGCCAGCAGTTCCAGGACATCTAATGGCTACACCTTC.

The chain employs TRBV18 and TRBJ2-7, with unresolved D. The CDR3 covers 12 residues. V dropped 5 bases and J dropped 6 bases, with 11 bases sitting between them. CDR1 and CDR2 from the germline V gene are KGHSH and LQKENI. The CDR3 DNA reads TGTGCCAGCTCAGTCGGTGGTGCCGAGCAGTACGTC. Its protein product is CASSVGGAEQYV.

The chain uses TRBV28 and TRBJ2-5; possibly TRBD1 for D (6 bases). CDR1 and CDR2 (germline): MDHEN, SYDVKM. The CDR3 consists of 15 residues. V was trimmed by 6 bases and J by 2 bases, leaving 16 bases between them. CDR3 amino acids: CASSSRDQGQETQYF. The CDR3 bases are TGTGCCAGCAGCAGCCGGGACCAGGGGCAAGAGACCCAGTACTTC.

The chain combines TRBV6-1 with TRBJ2-5, with 8 bases fitting TRBD1. Germline lookup yields CDR1 MNHNS and CDR2 SASEGT. The CDR3 is made up of 14 amino acids. V shed 8 bases and J 3 bases; nucleotides not matched to a gene: 8. Here the CDR3 DNA reads TGTGCCAGCGGCACCGGGACAGGCGAAGAGACCCAGTACTTC. This encodes CASGTGTGEETQYF.

Only one count was recorded for this clone. The chain employs TRBV4-1 and TRBJ2-3; 7 nucleotides match TRBD2. J gave up 1 base and V 3 bases, and 7 bases lay outside the gene matches. CDR3 length: 16 amino acids. The germline gives CDR1 MGHRA, CDR2 YSYEKL. CDR3 protein: CASSQRGGDGTDTQYF. For the CDR3, the DNA is TGCGCCAGCAGCCAGAGGGGAGGGGATGGCACAGATACGCAGTATTTT.

The CDR3 DNA sequence: TGTGCCAGCAGTTTAACAGGAACTAGCAATCAGCCCCAGCATTTT. Translated: CASSLTGTSNQPQHF. The chain links TRBV28 to TRBJ1-5; the D gene is possibly TRBD1 (5 bases). The germline V gene encodes CDR1 MDHEN and CDR2 SYDVKM. The CDR3 consists of 15 residues. Trimming pared 2 bases from V and 0 bases from J, leaving 8 bases between.

The gene calls are TRBV5-1 and TRBJ2-6, with D uncertain. Germline assignment: CDR1 SGHRS and CDR2 YFSETQ. V dropped 4 bases and J dropped 2 bases, with 10 bases sitting between them. The CDR3 length is 15 residues. CDR3 nucleotide sequence: TGCGCCAGCAGCCAGTCGGGCCCTGGGGCCAACGTCCTGACTTTC. Its translation is CASSQSGPGANVLTF. The entire variable domain, with the rest obtained from reference TRBV5-1 and TRBJ2-6, is as follows: KAGVTQTPRYLIKTRGQQVTLSCSPISGHRSVSWYQQTPGQGLQFLFEYFSETQRNKGNFPGRFSGRQFSNSRSEMNVSTLELGDSALYLCASSQSGPGANVLTFGAGSRLTVL.

CDR3 in DNA: TGCGCCAGCAGTGTATCAGGGGGGAACACTGAAGCTTTCTTT. Its protein is CASSVSGGNTEAFF. This chain joins TRBV10-2 and TRBJ1-1, with 7 bases identical to TRBD1. The CDR3 has 14 residues. The germline gives CDR1 WSHSY, CDR2 SAAADI. V lost 4 bases, J lost 1 base, and 3 bases stayed unmatched.

V and J are TRBV2 and TRBJ1-1, with 10 nucleotides matching TRBD1. The V gene end was trimmed by 9 bases and the J gene end by 3 bases; junction bases not matched to a gene: 10. Germline V gives CDR1 SNHLY, CDR2 FYNNEI. The CDR3 has 15 amino acids. CDR3 DNA: TGTGCCAGTTATAGGGACAGGGGATTTGACACTGAAGCTTTCTTT. Its translation is CASYRDRGFDTEAFF.

The CDR3 DNA is TGTGCCTGGAGTGGGAGGGGTCGGAACACCGGGGAGCTGTTTTTT. This translates into CAWSGRGRNTGELFF. This rearrangement joins TRBV30 to TRBJ2-2, with D possibly matching TRBD2 (6 bases). V lost 1 base, J lost 1 base, and 10 bases lay in between. CDR1 and CDR2 (germline): GTSNPN, SVGIG (reference sequence). This CDR3 spans 15 amino acids.

The V call is TRBV7-2, the J call TRBJ1-5, with D perhaps TRBD1 (6 bases). This CDR3 spans 13 amino acids. Germline CDR1 and CDR2: SGHTA and FQGNSA. Trimming took 6 bases from V and 7 from J, leaving 13 bases between them. CDR3 residues: CASRATGSQPQHF. CDR3 nucleotides: TGTGCCAGCAGGGCTACAGGGTCCCAGCCCCAGCATTTT.

The chain carries TRBV7-3 and TRBJ2-3, with D tentatively TRBD2 (6 bases). Germline V gene sequence: CDR1 SGHTA, CDR2 FQGTGA. With 2 bases removed from V and 4 bases from J, the gap between germline ends came to 10 bases. This CDR3 has 14 amino acids. The CDR3 sequence is CASSLGLAPDTQYF. CDR3 coding DNA: TGTGCCAGCAGCTTAGGGCTAGCGCCAGATACGCAGTATTTT. Full variable domain (outside the CDR3, taken from reference TRBV7-3 and TRBJ2-3): GAGVSQTPSNKVTEKGKYVELRCDPISGHTALYWYRQSLGQGPEFLIYFQGTGAADDSGLPNDRFFAVRPEGSVSTLKIQRTERGDSAVYLCASSLGLAPDTQYFGPGTRLTVL.

The V gene is TRBV7-6, the J gene TRBJ2-3; D is uncertain. Germline values: CDR1 SGHVS, CDR2 FNYEAQ. The CDR3 is 14 residues long. V was cut by 1 base and J by 1 base, with 6 bases left in between. In DNA form, the CDR3 reads TGTGCCAGCAGCTTAGGACTCGGCACAGATACGCAGTATTTT. It yields the protein CASSLGLGTDTQYF. Using reference TRBV7-6 and TRBJ2-3 for the parts outside the CDR3, the full variable domain is GAGVSQSPRYKVTKRGQDVALRCDPISGHVSLYWYRQALGQGPEFLTYFNYEAQQDKSGLPNDRFSAERPEGSISTLTIQRTEQRDSAMYRCASSLGLGTDTQYFGPGTRLTVL.

The CDR3 nucleotides read TGTGCCAGCTCACCTTCAGGGGCGGCGGATACGCAGTATTTT. This translates into CASSPSGAADTQYF. This chain joins TRBV18 and TRBJ2-3; tentatively, D is TRBD1 (6 bases). The germline V gene encodes CDR1 KGHSH and CDR2 LQKENI. This CDR3 spans 14 amino acids. V was shortened by 3 bases and J by 6 bases, with 13 bases between the two germline ends.

This clone was picked up a small number of times. This chain joins TRBV9 and TRBJ1-5; the D is unclear. The germline CDR1 and CDR2 sequences are SGDLS and YYNGEE. Trimming took off 3 bases at V and 3 bases at J, with 10 bases between the two ends. This CDR3 spans 14 amino acids. The DNA for the CDR3 is TGTGCCAGCAGCGAGACGGCCATCAATCAGCCCCAGCATTTT. Protein sequence: CASSETAINQPQHF.

The chain uses TRBV28 and TRBJ1-2; D ambiguous. The CDR3 length is 12 residues. In germline, CDR1 is MDHEN, CDR2 SYDVKM. The germline V and J ends were trimmed by 6 bases and 1 base, with 6 bases remaining between them. In DNA form, the CDR3 reads TGTGCCAGCAGGACTGGTAACTATGGCTACACCTTC. Its translation: CASRTGNYGYTF.

This chain connects TRBV24-1 to TRBJ1-5; 9 positions agree with TRBD1. V shed 4 bases, J shed 2 bases, and the junction held 5 bases outside the gene matches. The germline V gene has CDR1 KGHDR and CDR2 SFDVKD. CDR3 length: 16 amino acids. The CDR3 protein is CATSDSDRGGNQPQHF. For the CDR3, the DNA is TGTGCCACCAGTGACTCGGACAGGGGCGGCAATCAGCCCCAGCATTTT.